This T cell receptor beta chain emerged from a study of vaccination and CD4 T cells after COVID-19 (dated by TCRdb to between 2022 and 2023). Broadly, across the study: Convalescent patients had a positive SARS-CoV-2 result on nasal swab PCR, and of these patients, several had mild disease and one had severe disease. In control cultures, a CEFX viral epitope pool was used as positive control, an HIV-1 Nef peptide pool was used as negative control, or no peptide was added. Post-COVID blood samples from convalescent patients were collected a median of around 100 days after diagnosis, with a range of about 35 to 180 days. Post-vaccine blood samples were obtained a median of about 70 days after the second vaccine dose, with a range of roughly 14 to 241 days. The convalescent cohort comprised six males and four females, including two Hispanic individuals, seven Caucasians, two Asians and one multiracial person. In around 9 COVID-19 convalescent patients and a few infection-naive healthy vaccine recipients, researchers compared the spike-specific CD4+ TCR repertoire from before mRNA vaccination with the repertoire from after. Participants received two doses of either the Pfizer-BioNTech BNT162b2 vaccine (n=8) or the Moderna mRNA-1273 vaccine (n=2). Overlapping spike peptide pools from SARS-CoV-2 and from the common cold coronaviruses HCoV-NL63, HCoV-OC43 and HCoV-229E were used as culture stimuli.

Library preparation employed PCR. At the Johns Hopkins FTIC core, DNA from the cultured CD4+ T cells underwent TCR sequencing with the Oncomine TCR Beta short-read assay. The QIAamp micro DNA kit was used to extract genomic DNA from the cultured CD4+ T cells. Oncomine TCR Beta libraries from cultured CD4+ T cells were pooled using unique dual indexes and sequenced on an Illumina iSeq 100. As for the authors' bioinformatics: Non-productive sequences were removed, and CDR3s that did not start with C, did not end with F or W, or were shorter than 7 amino acids were discarded. The MANAFEST web application identified antigen-specific clonotypes by comparing peptide-stimulated wells against reference wells and other culture wells. For a clone to be called positive, the clone needed an FDR below 0.05, an odds ratio above 5, and a productive frequency above 0.1% in at least two of three replicate wells. A clonotype counted as cross-reactive if it showed significant expansion both in the SARS-CoV-2 spike wells and in at least one common cold coronavirus spike condition. Using R version 3.6.1, CDR3 homology was evaluated through Levenshtein distances (stringdist) along with unrooted phylogenetic trees (ape). TCRdb reanalyzed the raw reads on its own, using fastp at Q25 for trimming and MiXCR for clone calling, and kept in-frame beta chains. A single entry per CDR3 protein holds the most common genes and DNA from its merged rows. TCRdb's processing, not the study's, gives the V and J calls here. The sample data list about 20,000 distinct CDR3 sequences, and approximately 53% of these were observed just once. The ten top clones hold roughly a tenth of the sample.

On the study overall, not on this receptor specifically: Among the post-vaccine SARS-CoV-2-reactive clones in convalescent patients, a median about 89% showed up only after vaccination, which suggests vaccine-specific priming. Of the vaccine-specific clones in convalescent patients, 304 of 307, or nearly all, reacted only to SARS-CoV-2 spike and did not cross-react with common cold coronaviruses. The number of convalescent patients in the study was relatively small, and the study did not examine early timepoints following natural infection. Although the median number of SARS-CoV-2-reactive clonotypes went up from fewer than 25 after infection to 30 to 45 after vaccination, the increase was not significant.

From its cysteine to its phenylalanine, the CDR3 spans 9 amino acids. Only the CDR3 portion is preserved as DNA: 27 bases, with reading frame beginning at the first base. V and J are truncated by 0 bases and 7 bases respectively, leaving an intervening sequence of 0 bases. The germline V gene yields SQVTM for CDR1 and ANQGSEA for CDR2. In light of the paper, this sample's treatment or condition label describes: approximately 9-day PBMC culture with coronavirus spike peptide pools or control peptides (ViraFEST assay). The ViraFEST assay, used in the study, expanded antigen-specific T cells with peptide pools and then identified the expanded clonotypes through TCR sequencing. The convalescent patients' positive SARS-CoV-2 PCR tests fell between March and December 2020, which was before the Alpha, Beta and Delta variants emerged in the United States. Each well held fewer than 2.5 million PBMCs cultured with approximately 10 ug/ml peptide pools in IMDM containing approximately 5% human AB serum and 10 IU/ml IL-2. On days 3 and 7, half of the culture medium was replaced with fresh IL-2-containing medium. CD4+ T cells were isolated after approximately eleven days of culture through negative selection using the EasySep CD4+ T cell isolation kit. Ficoll-Paque Plus gradient centrifugation was used to isolate PBMCs from whole blood, and the isolated PBMCs were then either used fresh or cryopreserved at -140C. In general, triplicate wells were set up for every culture condition.

As for this clonotype: Its antigen is not yet known. Base quality data are lacking; no much larger clone is found one base away.

The receptor's source is a human donor who had recovered from COVID-19. Sample: CD4+ T cells from blood, cultured in vitro. In this chain, TRBV29-1 is recombined with TRBJ2-5; a confident D gene designation cannot be given. The CDR3 has the sequence CSVEETQYF. The nucleotide sequence reads TGCAGCGTTGAAGAGACCCAGTACTTC. Where the CDR3 stops, the reference TRBV29-1 and TRBJ2-5 genes take over; the full variable domain is SAVISQKPSRDICQRGTSLTIQCQVDSQVTMMFWYRQQPGQSLTLIATANQGSEATYESGFVIDKFPISRPNLTFSTLTVSNMSPEDSSIYLCSVEETQYFGPGTRLLVL.